This T cell receptor (beta chain) was recorded in a study of T cells in tuberculosis (dated 2018 in TCRdb). At the level of the whole study: In the study, CD1B tetramers and high-throughput TCR immunosequencing were combined to characterize T cells specific for the mycobacterial lipid antigen glucose monomycolate (GMM). PBMC from patients with active tuberculosis were archived either before the start of standard anti-tuberculosis treatment or within 7 days of starting that treatment. With 9 to 11 people per group, a South African clinical cohort compared IGRA-negative adolescents, IGRA-positive adolescents with latent tuberculosis, and adults with active tuberculosis. What the study reported, not specific to this receptor: Compared with IGRA-negative controls, TCR-alpha repertoires from active tuberculosis had smaller mean NN-distances to GMM-specific TCRs, which suggests that these TCRs underwent clonal expansion. The smaller NN-distances in active tuberculosis patients were driven in part by shorter CDR3-alpha lengths, while the difference seen for TCR-beta was not statistically significant. Clinical samples were chosen by availability of cryopreserved specimens, and active tuberculosis cases were adults while controls were adolescents. Using GEM motif frequencies, a classifier achieved approximately 72% accuracy, whereas a classifier built on the diverse GMM-specific repertoire got to more than 85% accuracy (AUROC around 0.87).

The active tuberculosis patients were newly diagnosed, HIV-seronegative South African adults aged 18 years or older. Active tuberculosis was confirmed by positive sputum smear microscopy and/or positive M. tuberculosis culture. Immunosequencing was performed on unsorted cryopreserved PBMC and covered about 100,000 T cells per clinical donor on average. This clone was seen a single time. Its antigen specificity is not known. The input lacks base qualities; no much larger clone sits a single base away. The immunoSEQ multiplex PCR assay was used to generate TCR libraries, with TCR-beta and/or TCR-alpha/delta assays applied to each sample. Amplified TCR libraries were sequenced on the Illumina high-throughput platform. As for how the authors treated the data: Clustering and dimensionality reduction relied on pairwise TCRdist distances among GMM-specific receptors from T cells that were either sorted ex vivo or expanded in vitro. Each clinical repertoire received a mean NN-distance score, defined as the average TCRdist to the nearest 10% of tetramer-positive reference sequences. To compute GEM TCR motif frequency, the fraction of unique TCRs matching known GEM sequences by V/J usage and CDR3 length was calculated. Linear discriminant analysis with leave-one-out cross-validation, implemented in scikit-learn, was used to classify active tuberculosis. What TCRdb holds here is the immuneACCESS table cut down to in-frame rearrangements. Part of the clones is not present; checked against another copy, under half of the missing clones reflect an unresolved V gene, and the others are unexplained. V, J and clone size derive from that table, while D and trimming were established from the DNA sequence. The sample table contains more than 9,000 clones; only one count was recorded for approximately 94% of them. The ten biggest clones cover 10% to 15% of the sample.

This TCR was recovered from an adult with tuberculosis. The sequenced material came from PBMCs.

The CDR3 here reads CASSASGGEQFF. The bases read TGTGCCAGCAGCGCCAGCGGGGGTGAGCAGTTCTTC. The V and J segments used are TRBV7-9 and TRBJ2-1; TRBD2 aligns with 8 central bases. CDR1 and CDR2, looked up from the germline V gene (reference sequence), are SEHNR and FQNEAQ. Trimming takes 5 bases off V and 9 bases off J; junction bases not matched to a gene: 3. The CDR3 has 12 amino acids, counting the end cysteine and phenylalanine. Of the read, only the CDR3 DNA is kept; its 36 bases are in frame from base 1.